This T cell receptor (beta chain) came from a study of post-analysis software for immune sequencing data. Every TCR beta cDNA library bore unique molecular identifiers. MiXCR, run by TCRdb on the PCR reads, gives a single entry per CDR3 protein. The sample yields 450,000 or so distinct CDR3 sequences, under 55% seen once. The clonotype was recovered from a girl aged 5-17 years with multiple sclerosis. The source material was blood.

The CDR3 nucleotides read TGCGCCAGCAGGGCTCGGACAGGGGCCGCACAGCAGTTCTTC. Translating it yields CASRARTGAAQQFF. The gene calls are TRBV10-1 and TRBJ2-1, with 9 nucleotides matching TRBD1. J lost 11 bases, V lost 6 bases, and 11 bases had no gene match. CDR1 is WNHNN, CDR2 SYGVQD, per germline (reference sequence). The CDR3 spans 14 residues.